The clone carrying this TCR beta chain is termed medium-sized. Its specificity is not known. Using quantitative 5'-RACE with molecular barcodes, the authors made TCR beta libraries. TCRdb itself ran the 5' RACE reads through MiXCR, one entry per CDR3 protein. The sample shows around 120,000 distinct CDR3 sequences, roughly 13% of them seen only once. The data were taken from a study of CD8 T cells in ankylosing spondylitis. Study-level findings and limits: Clones linked to disease were reported to show significant enrichment in matched ankylosing spondylitis synovial fluid.

The V gene end was trimmed by 0 bases and the J gene end by 6 bases; junction bases not matched to a gene: 9. The CDR3 spans 16 residues. This chain links TRBV12-3 or TRBV12-4 with TRBJ2-3; 7 nucleotides align to TRBD1. Sequencing was carried out using blood, either unsorted or a sorted T cell fraction (not recorded which). The receptor was isolated from a female donor with ankylosing spondylitis or in good health (not recorded which). The CDR3 DNA reads as TGTGCCAGCAGTTTAGCCATTCAGGGGGTCGGGGATACGCAGTATTTT. Translated: CASSLAIQGVGDTQYF.